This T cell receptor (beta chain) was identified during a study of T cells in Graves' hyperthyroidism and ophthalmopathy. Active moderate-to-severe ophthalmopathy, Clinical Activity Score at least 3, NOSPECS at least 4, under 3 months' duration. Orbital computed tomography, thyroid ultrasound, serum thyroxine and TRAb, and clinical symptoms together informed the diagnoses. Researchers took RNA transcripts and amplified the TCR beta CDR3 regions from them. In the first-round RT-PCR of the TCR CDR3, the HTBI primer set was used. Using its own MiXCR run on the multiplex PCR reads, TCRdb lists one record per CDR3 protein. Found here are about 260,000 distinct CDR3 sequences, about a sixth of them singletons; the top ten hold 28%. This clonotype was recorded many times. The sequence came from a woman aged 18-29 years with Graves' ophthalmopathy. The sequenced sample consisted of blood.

CDR3 bases: TGTGCCAGCAGTTTGCCGGGACTACCTTCCTACGAGCAGTACTTC. Translated, it gives CASSLPGLPSYEQYF. J is TRBJ2-7 and V is TRBV28, with TRBD2 identical over 7 bases. This CDR3 is built from 15 residues. Germline trimming cut 3 bases from V and 1 base from J; bases unmatched to any gene: 6. Germline loops: CDR1 MDHEN, CDR2 SYDVKM.